This TCR beta chain was retrieved from a study of early T cells in non-severe SARS-CoV-2 infection. The wider study: Investigators sequenced bulk RNA drawn from unsorted whole blood, and chains remained unpaired.

Individual cDNA molecules each received unique molecular identifiers attached to them. One entry per CDR3 protein, called by TCRdb with MiXCR from the 5' RACE reads. The sample records over 20,000 distinct CDR3 sequences, roughly 5.3% being singletons. This clonotype was seen at least ten times. Deletions cut 6 bases from V and 3 bases from J, with 17 bases between. The germline CDR1 and CDR2 sequences are MNHNY and SVGAGI (reference sequence). The CDR3 spans 16 residues. The sample taken for sequencing was whole blood. The J gene is TRBJ2-2, the V gene TRBV6-6, with a possible D match to TRBD2 (5 bases). The sequence was collected from an adult who was a healthcare worker with PCR-confirmed SARS-CoV-2 infection or an uninfected control (not recorded which). In nucleotides, the CDR3 is TGTGCCAGCAGCCCCCTTGGGAGCACTTACACCGGGGAGCTGTTTTTT. Translation gives CASSPLGSTYTGELFF.